This T cell receptor (beta chain) originates from a study of T cell changes during pregnancy in multiple sclerosis. Per the germline V gene, CDR1 is SGHNT and CDR2 is YYREEE (reference sequence). There are 15 residues in the CDR3. V lost 0 bases, J lost 5 bases, and 15 bases lay in between. Using immunoSEQ multiplex PCR, the repertoire was profiled, and TCRdb retains in-frame clones only, with some absent. The data show about 98,000 clones, around 92% seen once. This TCR was recovered from a female donor in good health, enrolled as a control in a pregnancy study. The sequencing used peripheral blood, collected after pregnancy. This rearrangement joins TRBV5-4 to TRBJ2-7; weak D call: TRBD2 (5 bases). In DNA form, the CDR3 reads TGTGCCAGCAGCTTGGGTGGGGAGCGAGTCAACGAGCAGTACTTC. It translates to CASSLGGERVNEQYF.